The 20 T cell receptor beta chains reported below all come from one sample, sequenced in a study of post-analysis software for immune sequencing data. General study findings and limits: Included in a set of roughly 5 TRBV segments more frequent in patients than controls were TRBV5-6, TRBV5-1 and TRBV20-1.

TCR beta cDNA libraries included unique molecular identifiers. A single record per CDR3 protein comes from TCRdb applying MiXCR to the PCR reads. The data show fewer than 700,000 distinct CDR3 sequences, around 44% seen once. These receptors are not linked to any known antigen. Sequenced: blood. The receptor source for this set is a girl aged 5-17 years with multiple sclerosis.

The chain uses TRBV10-3 and TRBJ1-1, with TRBD1 as a possible D gene (5 bases). Per germline, CDR1 ENHRY and CDR2 SYGVKD. V was shortened by 4 bases and J by 0 bases, with 6 bases between the two germline ends. The CDR3 runs to 13 residues. The CDR3 bases are TGTGCCATCAGTGGGGGGTTGAACACTGAAGCTTTCTTT. Protein: CAISGGLNTEAFF.

The genes are TRBV7-2 and TRBJ2-1; D is possibly TRBD1 (5 bases). Germline assignment: CDR1 SGHTA and CDR2 FQGNSA. The CDR3 consists of 14 residues. The V and J ends lost 1 base and 1 base respectively, with 5 bases between them. The CDR3 region is CASSLDRSYNEQFF. CDR3 in DNA: TGTGCCAGCAGCTTAGACAGGTCCTACAATGAGCAGTTCTTC.

Many counts were recorded for this clonotype. The chain carries TRBV7-2 and TRBJ2-1, with 12 bases fitting TRBD2. Germline loops: CDR1 SGHTA, CDR2 FQGNSA. V lost 4 bases to trimming and J lost 2 bases; unmatched junction nucleotides: 3. This CDR3 has 16 residues. CDR3 residues: CASSSLAGGTYNEQFF. The CDR3 DNA reads as TGTGCCAGCAGCTCCCTAGCGGGGGGGACCTACAATGAGCAGTTCTTC.

This clonotype was counted a few times. V gene TRBV12-3 or TRBV12-4 combines with J gene TRBJ2-6; D is tentatively TRBD1 or TRBD2 (6 bases each). V was trimmed by 6 bases and J by 0 bases, leaving 27 bases between them. This CDR3 has 21 residues. CDR3 loop: CASRPITGRLAPHSGANVLTF. CDR3 sequence (DNA): TGTGCCAGCAGACCGATAACAGGGAGGTTAGCCCCTCACTCTGGGGCCAACGTCCTGACTTTC.

The J gene is TRBJ1-4, the V gene TRBV28, with D tentatively TRBD1 (5 bases). The V gene lost 7 bases and the J gene lost 0 bases, with 12 bases spanning the gap. CDR3 length: 15 amino acids. The germline V gene encodes CDR1 MDHEN and CDR2 SYDVKM. This chain's CDR3 is CASNPTATTNEKLFF. The DNA of the CDR3 is TGTGCCAGCAATCCGACAGCCACAACTAATGAAAAACTGTTTTTT.

V gene TRBV12-3 or TRBV12-4 combines with J gene TRBJ2-1, with D maybe TRBD2 (5 bases). The CDR3 is made up of 12 amino acids. V was clipped by 5 bases and J by 12 bases, with 14 bases between them. The chain's CDR3 is CASSERTAVQFF. The CDR3 DNA is TGTGCCAGCAGTGAAAGGACTGCAGTGCAGTTCTTC.

This clonotype was observed a handful of times. This sequence joins TRBV27 and TRBJ1-5; D not resolved. CDR3 size: 14 residues. Germline assignment: CDR1 MNHEY and CDR2 SMNVEV (reference sequence). V was clipped by 2 bases and J by 0 bases, with 5 bases between them. The CDR3 nucleotides read TGTGCCAGCAGTTTAGCCTATAGCAATCAGCCCCAGCATTTT. It codes for CASSLAYSNQPQHF.

The chain recombines TRBV12-3 or TRBV12-4 with TRBJ2-7, with 7 bases aligning to TRBD2. The CDR3 totals 15 residues. V trimming: 7 bases; J trimming: 2 bases; junction bases outside the gene matches: 11. CDR3 nucleotides: TGTGCCAGCACCGAAGGCCCGGGAGGTACCTACGAGCAGTACTTC. Amino acid sequence: CASTEGPGGTYEQYF.

The chain combines TRBV3-1 with TRBJ2-7, with D unresolved. The V end was cut by 6 bases, the J end by 2 bases, with 17 bases between. There are 15 residues in the CDR3. CDR1 is LGHDT and CDR2 is YNNKEL in the germline V gene (reference sequence). The CDR3 protein is CASSGGVRLTYEQYF. In DNA form, the CDR3 reads TGTGCCAGCAGTGGTGGGGTTAGGTTGACCTACGAGCAGTACTTC.

The genes are TRBV4-2 and TRBJ2-7, with 9 bases lining up with TRBD2. The J call may be in error: the DNA end matches TRBJ2-5 better. There are 19 residues in the CDR3. The germline gives CDR1 LGHNA, CDR2 YNFKEQ. In DNA, the CDR3 is TGTGCCAGCAGCCAAGACGGACCAATTAGCGGGGGAATGCTAAAGACCCAGTACTTC. Residues: CASSQDGPISGGMLKTQYF.

This clonotype has only a few counts. The chain employs TRBV6-2 or TRBV6-3 and TRBJ2-7; TRBD2 is a possible D gene (6 bases). Germline values: CDR1 MNHEY, CDR2 SVGEGT. CDR3 size: 15 residues. V lost 8 bases, J lost 3 bases, and 20 bases lay in between. CDR3 in DNA: TGTGCCAGCCACATGGGCGGGAACCCCCTCTACGAGCAGTACTTC. Amino acids: CASHMGGNPLYEQYF.

The V gene is TRBV6-1, the J gene TRBJ1-5; D ambiguous. CDR3 length: 14 amino acids. Per the germline V gene, CDR1 is MNHNS and CDR2 is SASEGT. V was pared by 5 bases and J by 2 bases, with 10 bases between. CDR3 sequence reads: CASSTSRGNQPQHF. In nucleotides, the CDR3 is TGTGCCAGCAGTACAAGTCGAGGCAATCAGCCCCAGCATTTT.

This clonotype was counted only a few times. CDR3 DNA sequence: TGTGCCAGCACCAACGGGCAGGGGTTCTCCTACGAGCAGTACTTC. Encoded protein: CASTNGQGFSYEQYF. The rearrangement uses TRBV6-6 and TRBJ2-7, with D possibly being TRBD1 (6 bases). Germline V gene data show CDR1 as MNHNY and CDR2 as SVGAGI (reference sequence). The CDR3 spans 15 residues. V lost 7 bases and J lost 0, with 16 bases in between.

The chain joins TRBV7-2 to TRBJ1-4; D remains unclear. Germline V lookup: CDR1 SGHTA, CDR2 FQGNSA. Trimming removed 2 bases from V and 0 bases from J, with 7 bases in between. The CDR3 is 15 residues long. CDR3 coding DNA: TGTGCCAGCAGCTTACGACTCACAACTAATGAAAAACTGTTTTTT. Its protein product is CASSLRLTTNEKLFF.

The V and J genes are TRBV12-3 or TRBV12-4 and TRBJ2-1, with a tentative D call TRBD1 (6 bases). The CDR3 is 14 residues long. V lost 5 bases and J 5 bases, leaving 13 bases between the germline ends. The CDR3 loop is CASSRQGRDNEQFF. The CDR3 bases are TGTGCCAGCAGTCGTCAGGGGAGAGACAATGAGCAGTTCTTC.

A few counts support this clonotype. The rearrangement joins TRBV4-1 to TRBJ2-1; 8 bases map to TRBD1. Trimming removed 2 bases from V and 9 bases from J; junction bases left unmatched: 15. The CDR3 runs 17 residues. Germline V gives CDR1 MGHRA, CDR2 YSYEKL. This CDR3 is CASSQTSLGQGPSEQFF. The CDR3 DNA sequence: TGCGCCAGCAGCCAAACGTCCCTCGGACAGGGCCCATCTGAGCAGTTCTTC.

Comments on this clonotype: The germline gene is not matched at one end of the junction; a read error may be the cause. The chain links TRBV13 to TRBJ2-3; D is ambiguous. This CDR3 region has 15 residues. Germline CDR1 is PRHDT and CDR2 is FYEKMQ (reference sequence). CDR3 DNA: TGTACCAGCAATGGTAGGGCGGACCTCACAGATACGCAGTATTTT. Protein sequence: CTSNGRADLTDTQYF.

Only one count was recorded for this clonotype. The V gene is TRBV27, the J gene TRBJ2-5; no reliable D call. CDR3 length: 13 residues. V was pared by 6 bases and J by 4 bases, with 12 bases between. Looked up from germline, CDR1 is MNHEY and CDR2 is SMNVEV (reference sequence). CDR3 residues: CASRFGPVETQYF. CDR3 DNA sequence: TGTGCCAGCAGGTTTGGTCCAGTAGAGACCCAGTACTTC.

This clonotype was seen more than once but under ten times. The genes are TRBV6-6 and TRBJ2-7; perhaps TRBD2 as D (6 bases). The CDR3 sequence is 14 residues long. Trimming pared 6 bases from V and 5 bases from J, leaving 17 bases between. Germline values: CDR1 MNHNY, CDR2 SVGAGI (reference sequence). The CDR3 protein is CASRPGDSGDEQYF. The CDR3 DNA follows: TGTGCCAGCAGACCCGGGGATAGCGGTGACGAGCAGTACTTC.

The table lists this clonotype with a count of one. The CDR3 DNA reads TGTGCCAGCAGTTACCAGGGGATATCAGAAGCTTTCTTT. This gives the protein CASSYQGISEAFF. This sequence joins TRBV6-5 and TRBJ1-1, with D perhaps TRBD1 (6 bases). This CDR3 comprises 13 residues. Trimming pared 2 bases from V and 8 bases from J, leaving 12 bases between. Germline CDR1 reads MNHEY; CDR2 reads SVGAGI.